The clone carrying this TCR beta chain was counted between two and nine times. The data originate from a study of blood T cell repertoires in COVID-19. Across the study: Some COVID-19 samples were acute and others convalescent; all came from the United States, Italy and Spain. T cells, B-cell-depleted T cells, or PBMCs supplied cDNA or gDNA.

Per the original methods: Reference gene primers were amplified, and this amplification served to estimate nucleated cell counts. Some clones are missing from TCRdb's copy, which holds only in-frame ones; the method was immunoSEQ multiplex PCR. V, J and clone size derive from that table, while D and trimming were established from the DNA sequence. The profile shows 70,000 or so clones, approximately 78% of them singletons. Trimming cost V 5 bases and J 5 bases, with 16 bases left between them. The CDR3 runs 15 residues. Germline CDR1 reads SGHDN; CDR2 reads FVKESK. This receptor was identified in an elderly woman with acute or convalescent COVID-19. The sample was peripheral blood. The chain carries TRBV14 and TRBJ2-1; tentative D call: TRBD1 (6 bases). This CDR3 reads CASSTGQRGHNEQFF. The DNA for the CDR3 is TGTGCCAGCAGCACAGGGCAGAGGGGACACAATGAGCAGTTCTTC.